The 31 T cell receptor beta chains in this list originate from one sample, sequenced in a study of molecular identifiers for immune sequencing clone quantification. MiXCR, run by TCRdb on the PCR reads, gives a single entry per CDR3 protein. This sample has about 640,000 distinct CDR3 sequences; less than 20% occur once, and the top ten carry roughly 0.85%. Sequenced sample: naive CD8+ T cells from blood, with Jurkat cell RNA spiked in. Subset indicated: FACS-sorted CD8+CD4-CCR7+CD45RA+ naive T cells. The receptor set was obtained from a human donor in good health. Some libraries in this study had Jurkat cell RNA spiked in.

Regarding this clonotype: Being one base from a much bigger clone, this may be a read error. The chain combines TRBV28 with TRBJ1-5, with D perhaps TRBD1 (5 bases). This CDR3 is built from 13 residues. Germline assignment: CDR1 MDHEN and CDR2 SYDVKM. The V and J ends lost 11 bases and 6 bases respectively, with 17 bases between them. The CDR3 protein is CACFSWGFQPQHF. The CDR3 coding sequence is TGTGCCTGTTTTTCGTGGGGGTTTCAGCCCCAGCATTTT.

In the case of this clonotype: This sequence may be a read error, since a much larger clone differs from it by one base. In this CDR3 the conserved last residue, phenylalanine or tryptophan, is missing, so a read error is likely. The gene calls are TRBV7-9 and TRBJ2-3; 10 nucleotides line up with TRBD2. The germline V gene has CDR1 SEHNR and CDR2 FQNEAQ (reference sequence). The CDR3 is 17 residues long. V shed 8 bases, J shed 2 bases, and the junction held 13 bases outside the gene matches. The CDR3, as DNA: TGTGCCAGCCAACCGGCTAGCGGGAGCGGAATCACAGATACGCAGTATCTT. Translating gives CASQPASGSGITDTQYL.

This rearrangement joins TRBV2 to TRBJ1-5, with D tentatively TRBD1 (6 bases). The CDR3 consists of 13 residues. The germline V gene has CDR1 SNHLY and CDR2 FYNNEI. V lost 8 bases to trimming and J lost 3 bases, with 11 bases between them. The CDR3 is CASSWGANQPQHF. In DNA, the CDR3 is TGTGCCAGCTCTTGGGGGGCCAATCAGCCCCAGCATTTT.

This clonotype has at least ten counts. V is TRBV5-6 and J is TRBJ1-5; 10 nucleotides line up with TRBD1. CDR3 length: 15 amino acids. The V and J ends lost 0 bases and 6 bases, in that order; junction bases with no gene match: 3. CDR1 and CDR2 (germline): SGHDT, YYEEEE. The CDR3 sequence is CASSLGQGAFQPQHF. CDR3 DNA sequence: TGTGCCAGCAGCTTGGGACAGGGGGCTTTTCAGCCCCAGCATTTT.

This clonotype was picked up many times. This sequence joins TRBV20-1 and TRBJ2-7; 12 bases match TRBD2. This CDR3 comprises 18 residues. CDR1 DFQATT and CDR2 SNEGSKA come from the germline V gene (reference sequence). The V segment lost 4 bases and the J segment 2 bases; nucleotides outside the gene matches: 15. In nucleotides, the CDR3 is TGCAGTGCTAAGCCGGGACTAGCGGGCGATAGCAAAGCCTACGAGCAGTACTTC. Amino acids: CSAKPGLAGDSKAYEQYF.

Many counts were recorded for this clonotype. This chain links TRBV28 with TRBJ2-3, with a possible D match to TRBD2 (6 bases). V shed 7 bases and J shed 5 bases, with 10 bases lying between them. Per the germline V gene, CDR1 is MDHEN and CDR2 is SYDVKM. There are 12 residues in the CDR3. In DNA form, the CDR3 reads TGTGCCAGCACCCTGGGGGGAGATACGCAGTATTTT. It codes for CASTLGGDTQYF. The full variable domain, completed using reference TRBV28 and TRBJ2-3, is DVKVTQSSRYLVKRTGEKVFLECVQDMDHENMFWYRQDPGLGLRLIYFSYDVKMKEKGDIPEGYSVSREKKERFSLILESASTNQTSMYLCASTLGGDTQYFGPGTRLTVL.

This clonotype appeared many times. As DNA, the CDR3 is TGTGCCAGCAGTACCGTACTAGCGGGAGCCTACGAGCAGTACTTC. Protein: CASSTVLAGAYEQYF. The V call is TRBV6-5, the J call TRBJ2-7, with TRBD2 matching 11 bases. With V trimmed by 5 bases and J by 2 bases, 5 bases remained unmatched. Germline assignment: CDR1 MNHEY and CDR2 SVGAGI. There are 15 residues in the CDR3.

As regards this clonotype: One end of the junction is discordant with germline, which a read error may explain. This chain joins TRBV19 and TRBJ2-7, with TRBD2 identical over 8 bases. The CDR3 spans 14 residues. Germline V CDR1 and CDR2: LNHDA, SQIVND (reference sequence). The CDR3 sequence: CASSTTSAGYEQHF. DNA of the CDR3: TGTGCCAGTAGTACGACTAGCGCCGGCTACGAGCAGCACTTC.

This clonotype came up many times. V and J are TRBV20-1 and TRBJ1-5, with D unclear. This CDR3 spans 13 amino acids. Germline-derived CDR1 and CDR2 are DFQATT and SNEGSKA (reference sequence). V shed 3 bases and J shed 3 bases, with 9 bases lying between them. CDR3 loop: CSARSDPNQPQHF. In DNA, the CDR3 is TGCAGTGCTAGGTCAGATCCCAATCAGCCCCAGCATTTT.

The DNA for the CDR3 is TGTGCCAGCAGCCTCACCGCTGGGGGCGCTTTCTTCGAGCAGTACTTC. Translation: CASSLTAGGAFFEQYF. The chain has TRBV27 and TRBJ2-7; D might be TRBD1 (6 bases). The V gene lost 6 bases and the J gene lost 6 bases, with 24 bases spanning the gap. Germline V lookup: CDR1 MNHEY, CDR2 SMNVEV (reference sequence). The CDR3 runs to 16 residues.

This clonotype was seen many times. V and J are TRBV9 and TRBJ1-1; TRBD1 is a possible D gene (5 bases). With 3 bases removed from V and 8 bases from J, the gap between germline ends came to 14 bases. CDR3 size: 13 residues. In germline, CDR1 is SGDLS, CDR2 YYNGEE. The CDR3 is CASSAGTATEAFF. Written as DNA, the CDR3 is TGTGCCAGCAGCGCAGGGACGGCAACGGAAGCTTTCTTT. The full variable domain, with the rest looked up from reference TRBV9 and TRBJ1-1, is DSGVTQTPKHLITATGQRVTLRCSPRSGDLSVYWYQQSLDQGLQFLIQYYNGEERAKGNILERFSAQQFPDLHSELNLSSLELGDSALYFCASSAGTATEAFFGQGTRLTVV.

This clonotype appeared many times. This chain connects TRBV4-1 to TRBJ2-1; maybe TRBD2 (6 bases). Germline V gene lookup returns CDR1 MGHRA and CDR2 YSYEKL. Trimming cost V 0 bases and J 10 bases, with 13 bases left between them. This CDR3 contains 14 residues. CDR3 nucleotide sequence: TGCGCCAGCAGCCAAGAGGGGGGTCGCGACGAGCAGTTCTTC. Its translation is CASSQEGGRDEQFF.

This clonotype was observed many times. The CDR3 loop reads CATNRDTEAFF. CDR3 DNA: TGTGCCACAAATCGGGACACTGAAGCTTTCTTT. V usage is TRBV6-2 or TRBV6-3 and J usage is TRBJ1-1, with D hard to call. V dropped 10 bases and J dropped 3 bases, with 9 bases sitting between them. Germline V gene lookup returns CDR1 MNHEY and CDR2 SVGEGT. CDR3 length: 11 residues.

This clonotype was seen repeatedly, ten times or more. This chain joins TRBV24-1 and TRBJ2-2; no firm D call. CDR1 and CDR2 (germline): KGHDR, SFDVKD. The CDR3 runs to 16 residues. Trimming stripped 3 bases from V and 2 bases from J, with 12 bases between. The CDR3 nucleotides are TGTGCCACCAGTGATCCCCGGTTGCCTAACACCGGGGAGCTGTTTTTT. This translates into CATSDPRLPNTGELFF.

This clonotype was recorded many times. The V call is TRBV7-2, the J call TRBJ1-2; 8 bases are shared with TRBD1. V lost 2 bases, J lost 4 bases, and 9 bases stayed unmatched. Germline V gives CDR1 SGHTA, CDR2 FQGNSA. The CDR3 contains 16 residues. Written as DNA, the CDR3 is TGTGCCAGCAGCTTACAGGCAGGGGGCGATCCCTATGGCTACACCTTC. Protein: CASSLQAGGDPYGYTF.

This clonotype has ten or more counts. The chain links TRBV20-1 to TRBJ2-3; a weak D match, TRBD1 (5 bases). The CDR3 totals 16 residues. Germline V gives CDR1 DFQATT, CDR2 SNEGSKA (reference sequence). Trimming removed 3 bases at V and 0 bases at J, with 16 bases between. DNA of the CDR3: TGCAGTGCTAGGAGTCAGGAGACAGACAGCACAGATACGCAGTATTTT. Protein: CSARSQETDSTDTQYF.

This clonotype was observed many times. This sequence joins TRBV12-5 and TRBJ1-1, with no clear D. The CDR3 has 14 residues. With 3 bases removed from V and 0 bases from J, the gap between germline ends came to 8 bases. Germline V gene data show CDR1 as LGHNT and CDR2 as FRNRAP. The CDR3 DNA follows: TGTGCTAGTGGTTTATTCGGGATGAACACTGAAGCTTTCTTT. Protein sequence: CASGLFGMNTEAFF.

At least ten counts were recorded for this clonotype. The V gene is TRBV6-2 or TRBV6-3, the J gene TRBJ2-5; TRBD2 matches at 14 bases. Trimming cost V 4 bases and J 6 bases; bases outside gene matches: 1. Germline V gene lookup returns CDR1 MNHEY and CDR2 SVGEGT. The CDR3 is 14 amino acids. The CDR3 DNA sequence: TGTGCCAGCAGTTGGACTAGCGGGAGGAAGACCCAGTACTTC. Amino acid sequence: CASSWTSGRKTQYF.

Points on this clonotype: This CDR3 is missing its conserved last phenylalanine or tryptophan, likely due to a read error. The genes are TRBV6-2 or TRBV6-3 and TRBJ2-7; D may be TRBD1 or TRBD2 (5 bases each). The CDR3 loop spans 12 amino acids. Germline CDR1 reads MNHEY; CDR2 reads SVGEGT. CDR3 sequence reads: CASGYPGTEQYL. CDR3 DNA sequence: TGTGCCAGCGGTTACCCAGGGACGGAGCAGTACCTC.

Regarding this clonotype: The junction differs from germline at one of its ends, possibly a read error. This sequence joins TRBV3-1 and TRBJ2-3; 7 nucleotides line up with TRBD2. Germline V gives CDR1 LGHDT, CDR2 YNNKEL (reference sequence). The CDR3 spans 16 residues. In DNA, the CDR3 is TGTGCCAGCAGCCCTACTTGGGGGGGGAGCACAGATTCGCAGTATTTT. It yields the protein CASSPTWGGSTDSQYF.

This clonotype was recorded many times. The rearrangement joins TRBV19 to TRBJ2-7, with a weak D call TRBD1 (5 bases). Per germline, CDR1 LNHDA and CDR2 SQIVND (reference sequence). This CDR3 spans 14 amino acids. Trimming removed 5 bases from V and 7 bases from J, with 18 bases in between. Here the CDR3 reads CASSADTPYVEQYF. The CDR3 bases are TGTGCCAGTAGTGCGGACACCCCCTACGTGGAGCAGTACTTC. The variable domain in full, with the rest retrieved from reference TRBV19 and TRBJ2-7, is DGGITQSPKYLFRKEGQNVTLSCEQNLNHDAMYWYRQDPGQGLRLIYYSQIVNDFQKGDIAEGYSVSREKKESFPLTVTSAQKNPTAFYLCASSADTPYVEQYFGPGTRLTVT.

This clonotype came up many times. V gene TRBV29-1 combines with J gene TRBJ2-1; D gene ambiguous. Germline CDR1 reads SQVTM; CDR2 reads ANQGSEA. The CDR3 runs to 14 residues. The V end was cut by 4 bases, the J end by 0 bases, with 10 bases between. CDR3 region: CSVGSMTSYNEQFF. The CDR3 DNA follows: TGCAGCGTTGGTTCCATGACCTCCTACAATGAGCAGTTCTTC.

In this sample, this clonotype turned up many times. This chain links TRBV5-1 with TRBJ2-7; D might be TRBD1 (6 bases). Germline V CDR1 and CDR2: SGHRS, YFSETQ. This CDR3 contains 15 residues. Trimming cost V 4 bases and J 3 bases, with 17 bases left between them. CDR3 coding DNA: TGCGCCAGCAGCGTATACAGGGATTTGGTCTACGAGCAGTACTTC. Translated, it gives CASSVYRDLVYEQYF. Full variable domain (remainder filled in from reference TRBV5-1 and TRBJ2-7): KAGVTQTPRYLIKTRGQQVTLSCSPISGHRSVSWYQQTPGQGLQFLFEYFSETQRNKGNFPGRFSGRQFSNSRSEMNVSTLELGDSALYLCASSVYRDLVYEQYFGPGTRLTVT.

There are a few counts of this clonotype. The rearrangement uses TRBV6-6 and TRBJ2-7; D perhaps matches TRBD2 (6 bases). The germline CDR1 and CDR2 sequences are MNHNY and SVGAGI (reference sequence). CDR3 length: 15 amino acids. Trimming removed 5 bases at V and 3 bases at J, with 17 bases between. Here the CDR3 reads CASSPKLALVYEQYF. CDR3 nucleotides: TGTGCCAGCAGTCCGAAACTAGCATTGGTCTACGAGCAGTACTTC.

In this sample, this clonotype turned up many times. The CDR3 DNA follows: TGTGCCAGCAGCACCGGGACAGGGGGTATTATCACTGAAGCTTTCTTT. Translation: CASSTGTGGIITEAFF. The J gene is TRBJ1-1, the V gene TRBV7-9; TRBD1 aligns across 11 bases. The CDR3 loop spans 16 amino acids. Trimming removed 5 bases from V and 4 bases from J; junction bases left unmatched: 9. Germline lookup yields CDR1 SEHNR and CDR2 FQNEAQ (reference sequence).

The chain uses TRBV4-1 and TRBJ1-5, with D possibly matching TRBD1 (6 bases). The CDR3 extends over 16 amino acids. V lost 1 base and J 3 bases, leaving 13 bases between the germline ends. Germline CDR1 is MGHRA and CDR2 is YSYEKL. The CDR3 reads CASSQGDAGDNQPQHF. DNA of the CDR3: TGCGCCAGCAGCCAAGGGGATGCAGGGGACAATCAGCCCCAGCATTTT.

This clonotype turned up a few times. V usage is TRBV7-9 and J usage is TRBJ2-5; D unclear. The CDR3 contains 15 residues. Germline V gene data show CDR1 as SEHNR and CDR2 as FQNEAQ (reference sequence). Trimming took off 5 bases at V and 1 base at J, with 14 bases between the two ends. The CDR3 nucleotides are TGTGCCAGCAGCCCCAGGTTAGACCCCCAAGAGACCCAGTACTTC. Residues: CASSPRLDPQETQYF.

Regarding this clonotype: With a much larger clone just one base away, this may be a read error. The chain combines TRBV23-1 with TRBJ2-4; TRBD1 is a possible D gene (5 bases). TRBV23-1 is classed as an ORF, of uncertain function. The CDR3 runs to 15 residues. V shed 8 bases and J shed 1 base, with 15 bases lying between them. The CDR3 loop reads CASPVQDLAKNIQYF. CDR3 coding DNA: TGCGCCAGCCCAGTACAGGACCTGGCCAAAAACATTCAGTACTTC.

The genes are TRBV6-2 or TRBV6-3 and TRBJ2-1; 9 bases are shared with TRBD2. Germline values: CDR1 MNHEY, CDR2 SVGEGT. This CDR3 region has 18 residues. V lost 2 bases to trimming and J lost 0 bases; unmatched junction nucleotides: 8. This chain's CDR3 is CASSYEAGGIHSYNEQFF. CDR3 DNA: TGTGCCAGCAGTTACGAGGCGGGAGGGATACACTCCTACAATGAGCAGTTCTTC.

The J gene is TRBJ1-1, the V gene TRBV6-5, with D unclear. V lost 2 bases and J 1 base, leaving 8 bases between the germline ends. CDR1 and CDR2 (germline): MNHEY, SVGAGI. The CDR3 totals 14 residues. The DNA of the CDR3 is TGTGCCAGCAGTTACACCGAACGGAACACTGAAGCTTTCTTT. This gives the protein CASSYTERNTEAFF.

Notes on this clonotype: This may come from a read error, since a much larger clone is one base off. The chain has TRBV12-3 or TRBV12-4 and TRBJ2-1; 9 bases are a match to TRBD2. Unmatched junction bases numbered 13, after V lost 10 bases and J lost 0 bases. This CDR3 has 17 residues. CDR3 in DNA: TGTGCCACTGCTAAGGGTAGCGGGGGTCACTCCTACAATGAGCAGTTCTTC. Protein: CATAKGSGGHSYNEQFF.